This TCR beta chain appears in the sequencing data of a study of CD4+ T cells in melanoma. Study-wide points: Diverse differentiation states were reported for melanoma neoantigen-specific CD4+ T cells. CD8+ T cell, macrophage and B cell function reportedly correlated with neoantigen-specific CD4+ T cells.

This CDR3 has 15 amino acids. The germline V gene encodes CDR1 KGHSY and CDR2 FQNENV. V was clipped by 6 bases and J by 4 bases; unmatched bases: 11. About this clone: What it binds is not known.

Only in-frame clones appear in the TCRdb table, and some are missing; sequencing was by immunoSEQ multiplex PCR. The sample includes 140,000 or so clones, 80% to 95% seen only once; the top ten take 1.5%. This chain connects TRBV16 to TRBJ1-2, with 7 positions matching TRBD1. This TCR came from a human donor with melanoma. DNA of the CDR3: TGTGCCAGCAGTCAGCCGGGACAGCGATTCTATGGCTACACCTTC. Its protein is CASSQPGQRFYGYTF.